Included here is one T cell receptor beta chain sequence, with context. Measured with immunoSEQ multiplex PCR; TCRdb has only the in-frame clones, and not every one. The table lists about 170,000 clones, around 90% of them singletons. This sample is drawn from a study of T cell responses to AZD1222 COVID-19 vaccine. The V end was cut by 2 bases, the J end by 7 bases, with 11 bases between. Germline values: CDR1 MDHEN, CDR2 SYDVKM. The CDR3 covers 14 residues. This clonotype was sampled from an adult who received the AZD1222 COVID-19 vaccine. The J gene is TRBJ2-2, the V gene TRBV28, with D perhaps TRBD1 or TRBD2 (5 bases each). This sample comprised peripheral blood, obtained 28 days after the second AZD1222 dose. The CDR3 DNA is TGTGCCAGCAGTTTAGGGGGTATTCACGGGGAGCTGTTTTTT. Translating gives CASSLGGIHGELFF.